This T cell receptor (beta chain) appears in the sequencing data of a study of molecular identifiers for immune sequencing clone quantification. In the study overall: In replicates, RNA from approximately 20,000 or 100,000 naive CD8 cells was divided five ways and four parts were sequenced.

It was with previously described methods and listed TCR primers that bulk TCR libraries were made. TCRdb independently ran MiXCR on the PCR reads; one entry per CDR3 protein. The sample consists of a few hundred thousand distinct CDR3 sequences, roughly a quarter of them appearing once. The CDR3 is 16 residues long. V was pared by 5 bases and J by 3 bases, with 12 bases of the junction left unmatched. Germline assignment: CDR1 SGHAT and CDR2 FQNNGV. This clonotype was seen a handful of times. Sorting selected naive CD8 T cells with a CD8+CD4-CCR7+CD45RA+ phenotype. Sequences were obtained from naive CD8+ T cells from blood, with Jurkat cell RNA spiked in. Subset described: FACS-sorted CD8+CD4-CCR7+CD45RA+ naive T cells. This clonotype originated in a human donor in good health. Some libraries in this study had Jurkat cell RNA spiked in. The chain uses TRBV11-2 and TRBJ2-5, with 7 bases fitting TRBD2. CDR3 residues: CASSPSSRDYKETQYF. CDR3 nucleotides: TGTGCCAGCAGCCCTAGTTCCCGGGACTATAAAGAGACCCAGTACTTC.